This TCR beta chain was captured by sequencing in a study of regulatory T cells in long-lasting Graves disease. Study results and caveats: Repertoires from persistent disease leaned toward TRBV28, TRBJ1-2 and TRBJ2-5.

Arm-PCR with iRepertoire HTBI primers amplified the CDR3 regions for these TCR beta libraries. In TCRdb, the multiplex PCR reads were re-called with MiXCR into one record per CDR3 protein. The top ten hold 42% of the sample, which has 500,000 to 800,000 distinct CDR3 sequences, 30% seen once. This clonotype was detected only a few times. Its antigen is not identified. The sample's time point: persistent/refractory GD, antithyroid drugs over 5 years with positive TRAb. Extracted PBMC RNA gave rise to the TCR library. In each case, Graves' disease was diagnosed per American Thyroid Association guidelines. The CDR3 has 14 amino acids. Between the trimmed V and J ends, which lost 7 bases and 0 bases, there was a span of 16 bases. CDR1 is SQVTM, CDR2 ANQGSEA, per germline.

The sequence derives from a female donor with Graves disease. This chain connects TRBV29-1 to TRBJ2-7; D possibly corresponds to TRBD1 (7 bases). The material was peripheral blood mononuclear cells (PBMCs), obtained when the disease was refractory, from a patient treated with antithyroid drugs. The CDR3 loop reads CSAQGGQSSYEQYF. CDR3 nucleotides: TGCAGCGCCCAGGGGGGACAGTCCTCCTACGAGCAGTACTTC.